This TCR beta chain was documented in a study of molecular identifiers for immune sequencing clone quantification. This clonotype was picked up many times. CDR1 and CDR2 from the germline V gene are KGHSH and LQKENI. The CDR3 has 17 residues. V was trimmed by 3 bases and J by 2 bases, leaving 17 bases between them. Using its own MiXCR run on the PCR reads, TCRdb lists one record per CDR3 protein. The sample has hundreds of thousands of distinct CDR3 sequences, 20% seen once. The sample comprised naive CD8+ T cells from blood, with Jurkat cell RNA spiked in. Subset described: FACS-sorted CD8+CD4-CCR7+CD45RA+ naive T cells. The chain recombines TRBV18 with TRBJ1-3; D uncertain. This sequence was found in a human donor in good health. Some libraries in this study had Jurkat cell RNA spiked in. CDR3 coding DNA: TGTGCCAGCTCACCCCGGGCACCGGGAGTCACTGGAAACACCATATATTTT. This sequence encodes CASSPRAPGVTGNTIYF.